The 21 T cell receptor beta chains below come from one sample, sequenced in a study of T cells in Graves' hyperthyroidism and ophthalmopathy. RNA transcripts provided the source from which TCR beta CDR3 regions were amplified. TCR CDR3 underwent first-round RT-PCR with the HTBI primer set. TCRdb re-called the multiplex PCR reads through MiXCR, storing one row per CDR3 protein. This sample has some 650,000 distinct CDR3 sequences, with around 15% found just once. The sequencing sample was made of blood. Source of these receptors: a woman aged 40 to 50 with Graves' ophthalmopathy.

As to this clonotype: A much larger clone sits a single nucleotide away, making a read error possible. The chain recombines TRBV5-1 with TRBJ1-2, with 8 bases fitting TRBD1. The CDR3 is 16 residues long. J was trimmed by 4 bases and V by 3 bases; bases with no gene match: 11. Germline lookup yields CDR1 SGHRS and CDR2 YFSETQ. For the CDR3, the DNA is TGCGCCAGCAGCTCGGCGACCCGACAGGGGCCCTATGGCTACACCTTC. Translating it yields CASSSATRQGPYGYTF.

A few counts support this clonotype. V gene TRBV5-1 combines with J gene TRBJ2-1, with D possibly matching TRBD2 (5 bases). V was shortened by 4 bases and J by 2 bases, with 10 bases between the two germline ends. Germline V gives CDR1 SGHRS, CDR2 YFSETQ. The CDR3 spans 14 residues. The CDR3 region has the DNA TGCGCCAGCAGCGAGGGAGAGGCCTACAATGAGCAGTTCTTC. Its translation: CASSEGEAYNEQFF.

In its sample, this clonotype was seen many times. V usage is TRBV7-3 and J usage is TRBJ2-5; maybe TRBD2 (5 bases). With 1 base removed from V and 3 bases from J, the gap between germline ends came to 15 bases. This CDR3 is 16 amino acids long. Germline CDR1 is SGHTA and CDR2 is FQGTGA. The chain's CDR3 is CASSLKVATGKETQYF. In DNA, the CDR3 is TGTGCCAGCAGCTTAAAGGTAGCGACCGGAAAAGAGACCCAGTACTTC.

This clonotype was counted at least ten times. The DNA of the CDR3 is TGCAGTGCTAGAGCCCCTAGCGGGGGGGCGAACACCGGGGAGCTGTTTTTT. It is translated as CSARAPSGGANTGELFF. The chain employs TRBV20-1 and TRBJ2-2; 12 bases align to TRBD2. Germline assignment: CDR1 DFQATT and CDR2 SNEGSKA (reference sequence). This CDR3 region has 17 residues. After removal of 1 base from V and 0 bases from J, the junction contained 3 bases not matched to a gene.

This sequence joins TRBV5-1 and TRBJ2-1, with 9 bases aligning to TRBD2. The CDR3 is 15 amino acids. Germline V gives CDR1 SGHRS, CDR2 YFSETQ. Trimming took 0 bases from V and 14 from J; bases not matched to a gene: 12. The CDR3 sequence is CASSLDGGLAGFKFF. In DNA form, the CDR3 reads TGCGCCAGCAGCTTGGATGGGGGGCTAGCGGGATTCAAGTTCTTC.

In this sample, this clonotype turned up a few times. The rearrangement uses TRBV29-1 and TRBJ2-3; D may match TRBD1 or TRBD2 (5 bases each). Germline V CDR1 and CDR2: SQVTM, ANQGSEA. This CDR3 is built from 12 residues. In DNA form, the CDR3 reads TGCGCAGGCCGACGGGGCGCAGATACGCAGTATTTT. Residues: CAGRRGADTQYF.

The CDR3 coding sequence is TGTGCCATCAGTGACAGGGTTGGGAAGACCCAGTACTTC. Translating gives CAISDRVGKTQYF. The genes are TRBV10-3 and TRBJ2-5, with D perhaps matching TRBD1 (5 bases). Germline V CDR1 and CDR2: ENHRY, SYGVKD. This CDR3 comprises 13 residues. The V end lost 3 bases, the J end lost 6 bases, and 11 bases lay between the germline ends.

This clonotype was seen only a few times. The chain employs TRBV7-8 and TRBJ2-1, with 8 bases that match TRBD2. The length of the CDR3 is 15 residues. The junction had 4 bases not matched to a gene; V was cut back by 1 base and J by 5 bases. Germline CDR1 reads SGHVS; CDR2 reads FQNEAQ. The CDR3 is CASSLVLAENNEQFF. The CDR3 DNA follows: TGTGCCAGCAGCTTAGTACTAGCGGAAAACAATGAGCAGTTCTTC.

The table lists this clonotype with a few counts. The junction differs from germline at one of its ends, possibly a read error. The chain combines TRBV7-9 with TRBJ1-3; D gene ambiguous. Looked up from germline, CDR1 is SEHNR and CDR2 is FQNEAQ (reference sequence). This CDR3 is 14 amino acids long. The CDR3 loop is CASRVSAPGNTIYF. CDR3 bases: TGTGCCAGCAGAGTCTCAGCCCCTGGGAACACCATATATTTT.

This clonotype has at least ten counts. CDR3 nucleotide sequence: TGTGCCAGCAGTGAAGAGCGGGGGGGCGTGGCAGATACGCAGTATTTT. This gives the protein CASSEERGGVADTQYF. The rearrangement uses TRBV6-1 and TRBJ2-3; 10 nucleotides agree with TRBD2. V was pared by 1 base and J by 4 bases, with 5 bases of the junction left unmatched. The CDR3 sequence is 16 residues long. Germline V gene lookup returns CDR1 MNHNS and CDR2 SASEGT.

The chain's CDR3 is CASSTSGRATDTQYF. The CDR3 DNA is TGTGCCAGCAGTACTAGCGGGAGGGCCACAGATACGCAGTATTTT. The chain couples TRBV6-4 to TRBJ2-3, with 13 bases matching TRBD2. The J segment lost 2 bases and the V segment lost 5 bases, leaving 1 base of the junction unmatched. The germline CDR1 and CDR2 sequences are MRHNA and SNTAGT. The length of the CDR3 is 15 residues.

V usage is TRBV6-5 and J usage is TRBJ2-5, with 9 nucleotides matching TRBD2. V was clipped by 2 bases and J by 5 bases; unmatched bases: 9. The CDR3 contains 16 residues. Germline V gene lookup returns CDR1 MNHEY and CDR2 SVGAGI. The CDR3 is CASSYEARGGFETQYF. The CDR3 DNA follows: TGTGCCAGCAGTTACGAGGCGCGGGGGGGTTTTGAGACCCAGTACTTC.

The gene calls are TRBV15 and TRBJ2-3; weak D call: TRBD2 (6 bases). Germline assignment: CDR1 LNHNV and CDR2 YYDKDF (reference sequence). Trimming took off 5 bases at V and 6 bases at J, with 18 bases between the two ends. The length of the CDR3 is 15 residues. CDR3 sequence (DNA): TGTGCCACCAGCGGGGGGATGGGGCTTGGGGATACGCAGTATTTT. This translates into CATSGGMGLGDTQYF.

This rearrangement joins TRBV28 to TRBJ1-1; D is unclear. V gave up 10 bases and J gave up 1 base, with 10 bases separating them. CDR1 and CDR2 from the germline V gene are MDHEN and SYDVKM. This CDR3 comprises 12 residues. The CDR3 DNA reads TGTGCCATCTTATCCGGGAACACTGAAGCTTTCTTT. As protein: CAILSGNTEAFF.

This chain uses TRBV28 with TRBJ1-2; D may be TRBD1 (5 bases). This CDR3 has 13 residues. The V gene's germline CDR1 is MDHEN and CDR2 SYDVKM. Trimming took 5 bases from V and 8 from J, leaving 15 bases between them. The CDR3 is CASSRSRRGGYTF. CDR3 DNA sequence: TGTGCCAGCAGTAGAAGCCGTCGGGGGGGCTACACCTTC.

This clonotype was counted at least ten times. CDR3 residues: CASKPRTGVKNTEAFF. CDR3 coding DNA: TGTGCCAGCAAACCTAGGACAGGGGTAAAGAACACTGAAGCTTTCTTT. The chain carries TRBV7-2 and TRBJ1-1, with 9 positions matching TRBD1. Germline V CDR1 and CDR2: SGHTA, FQGNSA. This CDR3 spans 16 amino acids. Trimming took 7 bases from V and 1 from J; bases not matched to a gene: 10. Drawing the rest from reference TRBV7-2 and TRBJ1-1, the complete variable domain is GAGVSQSPSNKVTEKGKDVELRCDPISGHTALYWYRQSLGQGLEFLIYFQGNSAPDKSGLPSDRFSAERTGGSVSTLTIQRTQQEDSAVYLCASKPRTGVKNTEAFFGQGTRLTVV.

This clonotype was found many times. CDR3 sequence reads: CASSLTSGSGTQYF. The CDR3 DNA reads TGTGCCAGCAGTTTGACTAGCGGGAGTGGTACGCAGTATTTT. The rearrangement uses TRBV2 and TRBJ2-3, with 12 bases matching TRBD2. Trimming removed 5 bases from V and 8 bases from J; junction bases left unmatched: 5. The germline V gene encodes CDR1 SNHLY and CDR2 FYNNEI. The CDR3 is 14 residues long.

This chain uses TRBV7-6 with TRBJ2-4, with 7 bases that match TRBD1. There are 20 residues in the CDR3. V lost 1 base, J lost 0 bases, and 15 bases stayed unmatched. CDR1 and CDR2 from the germline V gene are SGHVS and FNYEAQ. The CDR3 DNA reads TGTGCCAGCAGCTTAGTTCCACAGGGGCTGACTAAATTAGCCAAAAACATTCAGTACTTC. As protein: CASSLVPQGLTKLAKNIQYF.

This clonotype was seen more than once but under ten times. V gene TRBV18 combines with J gene TRBJ2-1, with D perhaps TRBD2 (5 bases). Deletions cut 6 bases from V and 6 bases from J, with 12 bases between. Germline loops: CDR1 KGHSH, CDR2 LQKENI. There are 13 residues in the CDR3. As DNA, the CDR3 is TGTGCCAGCTCCCCCGGACTTGTCAATGAGCAGTTCTTC. Translated, it gives CASSPGLVNEQFF.

The chain combines TRBV19 with TRBJ2-3; 9 nucleotides match TRBD1. Germline CDR1 is LNHDA and CDR2 is SQIVND (reference sequence). The CDR3 is made up of 15 amino acids. Trimming at V came to 6 bases and at J to 4 bases, leaving 8 bases not matched to a gene. DNA of the CDR3: TGTGCCAGTAGGACGGGACAGGGAGGACCAGATACGCAGTATTTT. Translation: CASRTGQGGPDTQYF.

This clonotype was recorded many times. The rearrangement uses TRBV18 and TRBJ2-1; D gene uncertain. Trimming left V 4 bases short and J 5 bases short, with 12 bases between. The CDR3 has 14 residues. The germline V gene encodes CDR1 KGHSH and CDR2 LQKENI. The CDR3, as DNA: TGTGCCAGCTCACTTAAGCATGGGGACAATGAGCAGTTCTTC. This codes for CASSLKHGDNEQFF. The variable domain in full, completed from reference TRBV18 and TRBJ2-1, reads NAGVMQNPRHLVRRRGQEARLRCSPMKGHSHVYWYRQLPEEGLKFMVYLQKENIIDESGMPKERFSAEFPKEGPSILRIQQVVRGDSAAYFCASSLKHGDNEQFFGPGTRLTVL.